This T cell receptor (beta chain) originates from a study of shared clonotypes between healthy human individuals. General observations from the study: The sole specimen, blood, was sampled, and tissue repertoires likely differ. Naive CD4 clonotype sharing across several donors was around 5.5%.

CD8 cells regarded as naive lacked CD45RO, were positively chosen for CCR7, and omitted terminally differentiated effector memory CD45RA+ cells. Worth noting for this clone: Its antigen is undetermined.

Assay execution took place at the deep level. In the original workflow: ImmunoSEQ sequences covered only the junction and lacked quality scores; filtering therefore differed. Data came from immunoSEQ multiplex PCR; TCRdb stores just in-frame clones and leaves some out. That table furnishes V, J and clone size, whereas the DNA furnished D and trimming. This sample has about 2.1 million clones; just under 95% occur once, and the top ten carry about 1.7%. CDR1 LGHNA and CDR2 YNFKEQ come from the germline V gene. The V end was cut by 6 bases, the J end by 0 bases, with 15 bases between. This CDR3 contains 15 residues.

The sequenced material came from naive CD8+ T cells from PBMCs. This chain connects TRBV4-2 to TRBJ2-7, with D maybe TRBD2 (5 bases). The clonotype comes from a young man in good health. Some clones in this sample may be carry-over from other donors' samples. CDR3 nucleotides: TGTGCCAGCAGACTTAATGCTGGGAGCTCCTACGAGCAGTACTTC. It specifies CASRLNAGSSYEQYF.